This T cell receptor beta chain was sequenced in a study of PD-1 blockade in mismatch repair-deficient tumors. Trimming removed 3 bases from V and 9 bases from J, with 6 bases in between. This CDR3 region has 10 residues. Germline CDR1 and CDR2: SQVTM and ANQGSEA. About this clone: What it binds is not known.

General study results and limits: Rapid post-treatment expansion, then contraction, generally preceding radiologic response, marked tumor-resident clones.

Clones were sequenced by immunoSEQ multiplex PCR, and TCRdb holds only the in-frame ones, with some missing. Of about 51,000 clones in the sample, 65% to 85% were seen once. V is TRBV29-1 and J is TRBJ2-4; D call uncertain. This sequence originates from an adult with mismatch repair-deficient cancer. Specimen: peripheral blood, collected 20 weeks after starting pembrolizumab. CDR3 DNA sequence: TGCAGCGTTGACGATAGCATTCAGTACTTC. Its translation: CSVDDSIQYF.